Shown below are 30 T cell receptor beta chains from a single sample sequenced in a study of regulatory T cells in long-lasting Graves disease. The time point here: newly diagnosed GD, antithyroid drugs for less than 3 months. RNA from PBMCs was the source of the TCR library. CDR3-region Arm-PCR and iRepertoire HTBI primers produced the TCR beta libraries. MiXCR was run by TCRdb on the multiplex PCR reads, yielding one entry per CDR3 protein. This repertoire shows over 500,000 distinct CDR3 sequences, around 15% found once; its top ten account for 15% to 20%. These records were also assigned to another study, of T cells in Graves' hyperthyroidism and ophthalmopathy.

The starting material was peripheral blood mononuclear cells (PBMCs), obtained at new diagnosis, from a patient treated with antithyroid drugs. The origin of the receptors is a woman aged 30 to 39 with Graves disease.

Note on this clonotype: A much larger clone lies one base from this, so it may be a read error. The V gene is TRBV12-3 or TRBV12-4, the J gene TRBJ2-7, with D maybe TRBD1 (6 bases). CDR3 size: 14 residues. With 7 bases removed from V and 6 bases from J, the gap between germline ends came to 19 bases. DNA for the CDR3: TGTGCCAGCAATACCGGGACAAGTGTCTCCGAGCAGTACTTC. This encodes CASNTGTSVSEQYF.

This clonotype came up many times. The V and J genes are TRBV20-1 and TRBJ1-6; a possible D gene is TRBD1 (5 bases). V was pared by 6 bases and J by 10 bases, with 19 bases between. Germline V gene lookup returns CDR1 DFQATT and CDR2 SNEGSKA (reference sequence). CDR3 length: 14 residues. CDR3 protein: CSANRGVFGSPLHF. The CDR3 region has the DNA TGCAGTGCGAATCGGGGGGTATTTGGGTCACCCCTCCACTTT.

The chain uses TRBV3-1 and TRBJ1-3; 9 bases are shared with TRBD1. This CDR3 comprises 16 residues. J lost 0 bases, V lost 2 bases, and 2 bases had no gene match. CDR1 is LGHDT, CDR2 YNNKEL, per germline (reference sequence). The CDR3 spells CASSQMTGGSGNTIYF. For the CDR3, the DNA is TGTGCCAGCAGCCAAATGACAGGGGGCTCTGGAAACACCATATATTTT.

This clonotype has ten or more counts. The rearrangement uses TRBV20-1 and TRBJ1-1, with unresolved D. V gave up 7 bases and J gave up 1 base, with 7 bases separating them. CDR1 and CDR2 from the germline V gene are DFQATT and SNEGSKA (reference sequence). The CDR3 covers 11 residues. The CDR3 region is CSGDTNTEAFF. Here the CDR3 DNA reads TGCAGTGGCGATACGAACACTGAAGCTTTCTTT.

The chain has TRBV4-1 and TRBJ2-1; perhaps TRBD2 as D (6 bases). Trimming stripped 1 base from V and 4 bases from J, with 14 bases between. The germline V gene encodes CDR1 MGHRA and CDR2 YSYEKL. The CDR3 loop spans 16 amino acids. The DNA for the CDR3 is TGCGCCAGCAGCCAAGGTGGCCGGGGGAATTACAATGAGCAGTTCTTC. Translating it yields CASSQGGRGNYNEQFF.

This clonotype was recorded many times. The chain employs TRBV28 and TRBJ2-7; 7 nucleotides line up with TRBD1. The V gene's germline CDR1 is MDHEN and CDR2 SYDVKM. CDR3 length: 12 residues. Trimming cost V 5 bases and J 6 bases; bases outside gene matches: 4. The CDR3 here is CASSPTGREQYF. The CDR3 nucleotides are TGTGCCAGCAGTCCGACAGGGCGCGAGCAGTACTTC.

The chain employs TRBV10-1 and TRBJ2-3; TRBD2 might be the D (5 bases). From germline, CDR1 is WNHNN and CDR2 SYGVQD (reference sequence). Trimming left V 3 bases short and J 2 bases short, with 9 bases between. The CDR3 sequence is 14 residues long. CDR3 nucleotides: TGCGCCAGCAGTGACTCGGGGTACACAGATACGCAGTATTTT. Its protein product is CASSDSGYTDTQYF.

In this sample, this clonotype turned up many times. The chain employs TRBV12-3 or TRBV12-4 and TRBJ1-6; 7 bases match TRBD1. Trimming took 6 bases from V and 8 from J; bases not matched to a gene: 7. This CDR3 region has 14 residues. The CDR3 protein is CASRPRDSYSPLHF. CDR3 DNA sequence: TGTGCCAGCAGACCCCGGGACAGCTATTCACCCCTCCACTTT.

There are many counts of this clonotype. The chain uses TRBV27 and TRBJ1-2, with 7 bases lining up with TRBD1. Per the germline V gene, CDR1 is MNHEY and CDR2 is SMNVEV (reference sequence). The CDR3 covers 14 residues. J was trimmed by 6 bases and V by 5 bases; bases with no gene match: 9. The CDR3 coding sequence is TGTGCCAGCAGTCGTTGGCCAGGGGGGAATGGCTACACCTTC. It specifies CASSRWPGGNGYTF.

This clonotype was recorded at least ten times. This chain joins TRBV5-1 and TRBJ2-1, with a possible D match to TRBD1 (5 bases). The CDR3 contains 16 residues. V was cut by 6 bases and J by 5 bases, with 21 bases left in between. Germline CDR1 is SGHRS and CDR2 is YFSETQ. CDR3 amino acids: CASTIVSGAANNEQFF. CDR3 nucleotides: TGCGCCAGCACCATTGTTTCTGGGGCGGCGAACAATGAGCAGTTCTTC.

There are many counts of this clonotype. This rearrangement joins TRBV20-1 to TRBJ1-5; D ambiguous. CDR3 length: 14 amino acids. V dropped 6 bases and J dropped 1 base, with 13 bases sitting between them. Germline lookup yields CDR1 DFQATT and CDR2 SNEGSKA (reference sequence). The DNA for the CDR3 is TGCAGTGCCGTGGAGTACTCCAGCAATCAGCCCCAGCATTTT. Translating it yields CSAVEYSSNQPQHF.

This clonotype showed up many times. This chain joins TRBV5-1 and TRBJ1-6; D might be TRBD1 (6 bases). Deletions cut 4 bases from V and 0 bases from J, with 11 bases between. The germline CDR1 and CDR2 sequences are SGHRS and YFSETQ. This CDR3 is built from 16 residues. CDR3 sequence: CASSDGQSSYNSPLHF. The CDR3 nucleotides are TGCGCCAGCAGCGATGGACAGAGCTCCTATAATTCACCCCTCCACTTT.

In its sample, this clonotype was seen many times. The chain's CDR3 is CATTAWVAGDDEQFF. CDR3 DNA: TGTGCCACTACGGCATGGGTAGCGGGAGATGATGAGCAGTTCTTC. The chain couples TRBV6-1 to TRBJ2-1, with 9 bases that match TRBD2. The CDR3 has 15 amino acids. Looked up from germline, CDR1 is MNHNS and CDR2 is SASEGT. The ends lost 10 bases at V and 8 bases at J; junction bases unmatched: 15.

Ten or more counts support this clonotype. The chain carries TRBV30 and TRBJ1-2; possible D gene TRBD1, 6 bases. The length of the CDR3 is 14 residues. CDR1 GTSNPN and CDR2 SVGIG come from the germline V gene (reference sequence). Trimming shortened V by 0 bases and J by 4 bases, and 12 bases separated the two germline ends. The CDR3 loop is CAWSVLGGIYGYTF. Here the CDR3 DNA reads TGTGCCTGGAGTGTTTTGGGGGGCATCTATGGCTACACCTTC. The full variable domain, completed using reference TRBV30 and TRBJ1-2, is SQTIHQWPATLVQPVGSPLSLECTVEGTSNPNLYWYRQAAGRGLQLLFYSVGIGQISSEVPQNLSASRPQDRQFILSSKKLLLSDSGFYLCAWSVLGGIYGYTFGSGTRLTVV.

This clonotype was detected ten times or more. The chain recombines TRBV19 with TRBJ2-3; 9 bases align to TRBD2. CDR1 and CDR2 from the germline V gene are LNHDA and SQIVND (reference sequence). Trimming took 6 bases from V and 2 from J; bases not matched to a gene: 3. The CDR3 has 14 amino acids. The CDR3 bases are TGTGCCAGTAGATTAGCGGGAGCCACAGATACGCAGTATTTT. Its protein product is CASRLAGATDTQYF.

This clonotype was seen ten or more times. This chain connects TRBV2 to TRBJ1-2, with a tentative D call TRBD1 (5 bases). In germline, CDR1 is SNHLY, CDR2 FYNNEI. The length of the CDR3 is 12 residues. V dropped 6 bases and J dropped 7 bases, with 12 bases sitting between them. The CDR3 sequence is CASRGVPGGYTF. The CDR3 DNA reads TGTGCCAGCAGAGGGGTTCCTGGTGGCTACACCTTC. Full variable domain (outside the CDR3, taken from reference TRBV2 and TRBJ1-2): EPEVTQTPSHQVTQMGQEVILRCVPISNHLYFYWYRQILGQKVEFLVSFYNNEISEKSEIFDDQFSVERPDGSNFTLKIRSTKLEDSAMYFCASRGVPGGYTFGSGTRLTVV.

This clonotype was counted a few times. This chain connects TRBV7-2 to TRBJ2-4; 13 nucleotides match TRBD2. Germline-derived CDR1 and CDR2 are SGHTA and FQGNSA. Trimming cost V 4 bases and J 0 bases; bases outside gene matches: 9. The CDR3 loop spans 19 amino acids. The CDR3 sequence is CASSSGLAGEGGAKNIQYF. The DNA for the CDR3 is TGTGCCAGCAGCTCAGGACTAGCGGGAGAGGGGGGAGCCAAAAACATTCAGTACTTC.

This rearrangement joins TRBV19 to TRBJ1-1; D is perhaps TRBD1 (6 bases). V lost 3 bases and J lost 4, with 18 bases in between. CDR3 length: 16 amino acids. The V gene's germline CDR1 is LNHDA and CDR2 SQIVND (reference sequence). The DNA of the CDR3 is TGTGCCAGTAGTATCTATTCACAGGGCAAGGTCACTGAAGCTTTCTTT. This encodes CASSIYSQGKVTEAFF.

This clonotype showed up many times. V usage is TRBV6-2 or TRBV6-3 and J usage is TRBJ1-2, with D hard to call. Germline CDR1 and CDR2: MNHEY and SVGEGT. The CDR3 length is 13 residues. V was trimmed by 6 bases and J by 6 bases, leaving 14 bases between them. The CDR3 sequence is CASSYQRSHGYTF. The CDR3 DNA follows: TGTGCCAGCAGCTATCAAAGGTCTCATGGCTACACCTTC.

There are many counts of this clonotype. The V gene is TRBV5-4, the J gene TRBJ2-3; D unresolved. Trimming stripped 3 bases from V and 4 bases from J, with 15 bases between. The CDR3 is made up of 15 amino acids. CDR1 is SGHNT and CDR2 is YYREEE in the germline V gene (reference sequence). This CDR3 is CASSSPKAVADTQYF. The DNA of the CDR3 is TGTGCCAGCAGCTCGCCAAAGGCTGTGGCAGATACGCAGTATTTT. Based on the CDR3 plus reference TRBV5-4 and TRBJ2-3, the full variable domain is ETGVTQSPTHLIKTRGQQVTLRCSSQSGHNTVSWYQQALGQGPQFIFQYYREEENGRGNFPPRFSGLQFPNYSSELNVNALELDDSALYLCASSSPKAVADTQYFGPGTRLTVL.

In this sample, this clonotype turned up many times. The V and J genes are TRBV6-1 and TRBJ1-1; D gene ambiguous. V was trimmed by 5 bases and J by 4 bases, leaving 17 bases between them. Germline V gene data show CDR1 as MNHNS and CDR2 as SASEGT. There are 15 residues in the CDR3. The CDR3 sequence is CASSINSLVGTEAFF. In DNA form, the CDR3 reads TGTGCCAGCAGTATTAACAGTTTGGTGGGCACTGAAGCTTTCTTT.

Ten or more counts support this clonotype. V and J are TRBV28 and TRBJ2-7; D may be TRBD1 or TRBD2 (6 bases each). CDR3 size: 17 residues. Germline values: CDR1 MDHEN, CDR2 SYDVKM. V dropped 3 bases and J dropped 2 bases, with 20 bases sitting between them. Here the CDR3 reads CASSLAGGGGQTYEQYF. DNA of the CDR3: TGTGCCAGCAGTTTGGCTGGAGGAGGGGGTCAAACCTACGAGCAGTACTTC. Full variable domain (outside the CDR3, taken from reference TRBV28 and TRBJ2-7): DVKVTQSSRYLVKRTGEKVFLECVQDMDHENMFWYRQDPGLGLRLIYFSYDVKMKEKGDIPEGYSVSREKKERFSLILESASTNQTSMYLCASSLAGGGGQTYEQYFGPGTRLTVT.

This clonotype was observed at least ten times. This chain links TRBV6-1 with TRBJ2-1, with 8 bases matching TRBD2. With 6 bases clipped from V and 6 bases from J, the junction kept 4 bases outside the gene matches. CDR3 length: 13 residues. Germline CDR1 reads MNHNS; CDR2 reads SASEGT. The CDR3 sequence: CASRRLAFNEQFF. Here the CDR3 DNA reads TGTGCCAGCAGGAGACTAGCGTTCAATGAGCAGTTCTTC.

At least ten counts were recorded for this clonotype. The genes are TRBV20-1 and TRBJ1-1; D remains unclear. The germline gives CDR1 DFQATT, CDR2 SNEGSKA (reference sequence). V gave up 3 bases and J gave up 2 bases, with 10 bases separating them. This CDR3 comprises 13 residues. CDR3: CSARDAYNTEAFF. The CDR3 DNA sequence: TGCAGTGCTAGGGACGCCTACAACACTGAAGCTTTCTTT.

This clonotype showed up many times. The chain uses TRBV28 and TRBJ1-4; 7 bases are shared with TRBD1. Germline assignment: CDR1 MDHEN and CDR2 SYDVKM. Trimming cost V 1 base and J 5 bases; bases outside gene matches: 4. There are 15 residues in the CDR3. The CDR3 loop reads CASSLLGQPNEKLFF. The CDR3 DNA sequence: TGTGCCAGCAGTTTATTGGGACAGCCGAATGAAAAACTGTTTTTT. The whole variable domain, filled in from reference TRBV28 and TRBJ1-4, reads DVKVTQSSRYLVKRTGEKVFLECVQDMDHENMFWYRQDPGLGLRLIYFSYDVKMKEKGDIPEGYSVSREKKERFSLILESASTNQTSMYLCASSLLGQPNEKLFFGSGTQLSVL.

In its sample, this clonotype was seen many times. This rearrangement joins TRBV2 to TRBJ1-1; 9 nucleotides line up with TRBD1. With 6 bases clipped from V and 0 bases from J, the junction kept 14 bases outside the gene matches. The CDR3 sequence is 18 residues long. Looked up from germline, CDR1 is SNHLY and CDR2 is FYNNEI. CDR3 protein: CASSKQGANPILNTEAFF. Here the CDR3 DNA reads TGTGCCAGCAGCAAACAGGGGGCTAATCCGATATTGAACACTGAAGCTTTCTTT.

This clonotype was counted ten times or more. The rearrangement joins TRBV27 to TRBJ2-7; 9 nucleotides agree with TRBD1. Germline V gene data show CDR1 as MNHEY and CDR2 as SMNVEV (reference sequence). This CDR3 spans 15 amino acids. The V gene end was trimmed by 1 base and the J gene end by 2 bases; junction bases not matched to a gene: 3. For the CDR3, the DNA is TGTGCCAGCAGTTTATTTGGGACAGGGACCTACGAGCAGTACTTC. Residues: CASSLFGTGTYEQYF.

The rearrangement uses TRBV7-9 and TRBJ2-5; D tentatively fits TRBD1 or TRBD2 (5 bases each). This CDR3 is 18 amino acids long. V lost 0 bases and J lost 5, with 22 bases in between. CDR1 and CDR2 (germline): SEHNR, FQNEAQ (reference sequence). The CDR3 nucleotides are TGTGCCAGCAGCTTAGCCCCTTCGGGGCGCCAGTTTCGGGAGACCCAGTACTTC. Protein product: CASSLAPSGRQFRETQYF.

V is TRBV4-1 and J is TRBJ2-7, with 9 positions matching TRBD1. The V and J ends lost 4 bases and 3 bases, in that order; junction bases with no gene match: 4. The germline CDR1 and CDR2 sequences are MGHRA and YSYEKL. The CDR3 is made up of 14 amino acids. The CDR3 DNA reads TGCGCCAGCAGCCCGGGGACAGGGATCTACGAGCAGTACTTC. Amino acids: CASSPGTGIYEQYF.

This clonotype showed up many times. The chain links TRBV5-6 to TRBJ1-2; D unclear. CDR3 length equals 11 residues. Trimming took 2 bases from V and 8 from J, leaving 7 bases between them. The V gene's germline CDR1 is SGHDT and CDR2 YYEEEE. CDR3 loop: CASSFGHGYTF. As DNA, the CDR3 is TGTGCCAGCAGCTTCGGTCACGGCTACACCTTC.